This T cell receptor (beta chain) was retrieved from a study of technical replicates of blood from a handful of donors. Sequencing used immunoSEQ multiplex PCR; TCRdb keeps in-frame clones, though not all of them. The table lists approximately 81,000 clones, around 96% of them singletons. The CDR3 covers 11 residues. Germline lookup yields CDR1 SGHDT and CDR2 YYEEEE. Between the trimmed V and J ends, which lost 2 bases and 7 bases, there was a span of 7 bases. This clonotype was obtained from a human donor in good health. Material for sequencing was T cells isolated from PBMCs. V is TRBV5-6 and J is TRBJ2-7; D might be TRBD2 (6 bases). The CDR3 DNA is TGTGCCAGCAGCTTTGGAGGGGAGCAGTACTTC. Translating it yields CASSFGGEQYF.